One sample yielded the 8 T cell receptor beta chains listed below, sequenced in a study of shared clonotypes between healthy human individuals. TCRdb keeps only in-frame clones here, not all; method: immunoSEQ multiplex PCR. The sample records some 1,400,000 clones, approximately 97% being singletons. Sequenced material: naive CD4+ T cells sorted from blood. Stated subset: CD45RA+ positively selected. These receptor sequences come from a man aged 30 to 39 in good health.

V gene TRBV5-6 combines with J gene TRBJ2-2, with D possibly being TRBD1 or TRBD2 (5 bases each). V lost 0 bases and J 4 bases, leaving 22 bases between the germline ends. Germline V gene lookup returns CDR1 SGHDT and CDR2 YYEEEE. This CDR3 spans 19 amino acids. In DNA, the CDR3 is TGTGCCAGCAGCTTGGCGGGACGGCCGTCCAGGGATCCCACCGGGGAGCTGTTTTTT. Protein sequence: CASSLAGRPSRDPTGELFF.

The chain employs TRBV18 and TRBJ1-5; 9 positions agree with TRBD1. The germline V gene has CDR1 KGHSH and CDR2 LQKENI. V trimming: 2 bases; J trimming: 5 bases; junction bases outside the gene matches: 4. This CDR3 comprises 15 residues. CDR3 region: CASSPEQGAYQPQHF. The CDR3 DNA sequence: TGTGCCAGCTCACCAGAACAGGGGGCGTATCAGCCCCAGCATTTT. Using reference TRBV18 and TRBJ1-5 for the parts outside the CDR3, the full variable domain is NAGVMQNPRHLVRRRGQEARLRCSPMKGHSHVYWYRQLPEEGLKFMVYLQKENIIDESGMPKERFSAEFPKEGPSILRIQQVVRGDSAAYFCASSPEQGAYQPQHFGDGTRLSIL.

This chain connects TRBV5-1 to TRBJ1-1, with D possibly matching TRBD1 (5 bases). V gave up 5 bases and J gave up 0 bases, with 11 bases separating them. Per germline, CDR1 SGHRS and CDR2 YFSETQ. CDR3 length equals 14 residues. Here the CDR3 reads CASRKWGLNTEAFF. In nucleotides, the CDR3 is TGCGCCAGCAGGAAGTGGGGCTTGAACACTGAAGCTTTCTTT.

This chain connects TRBV28 to TRBJ1-5; TRBD1 is a possible D gene (6 bases). Trimming removed 7 bases from V and 4 bases from J, with 11 bases in between. The V gene's germline CDR1 is MDHEN and CDR2 SYDVKM. This CDR3 has 13 amino acids. CDR3 nucleotides: TGTGCCAGCAAAATAACAGGGAATCAGCCCCAGCATTTT. Protein product: CASKITGNQPQHF.

DNA of the CDR3: TGTGCCAGCAGCTCAAGACGGGGGGCCGGGACAAAGGACGAGCAGTACTTC. It encodes CASSSRRGAGTKDEQYF. The chain carries TRBV7-9 and TRBJ2-7, with D possibly being TRBD2 (7 bases). The V end lost 4 bases, the J end lost 5 bases, and 24 bases lay between the germline ends. The CDR3 contains 17 residues. The germline V gene encodes CDR1 SEHNR and CDR2 FQNEAQ (reference sequence).

This clone was found once. The chain links TRBV7-2 to TRBJ2-1; no reliable D call. V gave up 7 bases and J gave up 3 bases, with 10 bases separating them. This CDR3 comprises 13 residues. Germline CDR1 reads SGHTA; CDR2 reads FQGNSA. The CDR3 DNA is TGTGCCAGCACCGACCCGGTCTACAATGAGCAGTTCTTC. Residues: CASTDPVYNEQFF. Combining the CDR3 with reference TRBV7-2 and TRBJ2-1 gives the whole variable domain GAGVSQSPSNKVTEKGKDVELRCDPISGHTALYWYRQSLGQGLEFLIYFQGNSAPDKSGLPSDRFSAERTGGSVSTLTIQRTQQEDSAVYLCASTDPVYNEQFFGPGTRLTVL.

V gene TRBV5-1 combines with J gene TRBJ1-1, with 7 bases identical to TRBD1. CDR3 length: 14 residues. Germline CDR1 is SGHRS and CDR2 is YFSETQ. Trimming took 1 base from V and 4 from J; bases not matched to a gene: 4. The CDR3 loop is CASSLSQGVTEAFF. The CDR3, as DNA: TGCGCCAGCAGCTTGTCCCAGGGGGTCACTGAAGCTTTCTTT.

The rearrangement joins TRBV7-9 to TRBJ1-5; TRBD1 aligns across 9 bases. The CDR3 length is 19 residues. Germline V gives CDR1 SEHNR, CDR2 FQNEAQ (reference sequence). The trim removed 1 base at V and 1 base at J, leaving 11 bases unmatched. This CDR3 is CASSLVRPGTGWSNQPQHF. The CDR3 DNA reads TGTGCCAGCAGCTTAGTACGTCCCGGGACAGGGTGGAGCAATCAGCCCCAGCATTTT.